This T cell receptor beta chain is drawn from a study of blood T cell repertoires in COVID-19. Study summary: T cells, B-cell-depleted T cells, or PBMCs supplied cDNA or gDNA.

Per the study methods: Nucleated cell counts were estimated from reference gene primer amplification. Method: immunoSEQ multiplex PCR; TCRdb's copy keeps in-frame clones and lacks some. The V and J calls and clone size are taken from that table; D and trimming were inferred from the DNA. The profile shows about 440,000 clones, approximately 90% of them singletons. The CDR3 loop spans 14 amino acids. CDR1 and CDR2 (germline): SGHTA, FQGTGA. V lost 2 bases, J lost 4 bases, and 10 bases lay in between. J is TRBJ2-3 and V is TRBV7-3, with D perhaps matching TRBD2 (5 bases). The sequencing sample was made of peripheral blood. The clonotype was recovered from a woman under 40 with acute or convalescent COVID-19. The CDR3 spells CASSLSAGADTQYF. The CDR3 region has the DNA TGTGCCAGCAGCTTATCCGCGGGCGCAGATACGCAGTATTTT.